This T cell receptor beta chain was found in a study of beta chain features in type 1 diabetes. Regarding the study as a whole: In cDNA sequencing, cells with high TCR expression could be over-represented. The similarity of naive, central memory and Treg TCRB repertoires appeared greater among patients than among healthy donors.

A single heparinised blood sample, averaging about 100 mL, was obtained per donor. Concerning this clone itself: Its antigen is currently unknown.

Expressed TCRB transcripts were sequenced because the isolated RNA had all been reverse transcribed beforehand. Deep immunoSEQ sequencing covered naive, central memory and regulatory T cell samples. Repertoires were generated with immunoSEQ multiplex PCR, while TCRdb's copy carries only in-frame clones and drops some. This table holds some 150,000 clones, approximately 10% found once. The junction had 6 bases not matched to a gene; V was cut back by 5 bases and J by 5 bases. Germline V gene data show CDR1 as KGHSH and CDR2 as LQKENI. This CDR3 has 14 amino acids. The clonotype was recovered from a man younger than 30 in good health. The sample comprised central memory CD4+ T cells from blood. The V call is TRBV18, the J call TRBJ1-5; 7 positions agree with TRBD1. Here the CDR3 DNA reads TGTGCCAGCTCAGCGGCAGGGGGTCATCAGCCCCAGCATTTT. Encoded protein: CASSAAGGHQPQHF.